A single sample gave rise to the 4 T cell receptor beta chains below, sequenced in a study of blood T cell repertoires in COVID-19. Clones were sequenced by immunoSEQ multiplex PCR, and TCRdb holds only the in-frame ones, with some missing. The data show 90,000 to 150,000 clones, 87% seen once. Sequenced input: peripheral blood. These TCRs come from a human donor in a cohort sampled during active COVID-19.

CDR3 bases: TGTGCCAGCAGGGACTGGGCCCTGATTCCAGATACGCAGTATTTT. Its protein product is CASRDWALIPDTQYF. The chain couples TRBV6-5 to TRBJ2-3; TRBD2 might be the D (5 bases). Germline V lookup: CDR1 MNHEY, CDR2 SVGAGI. This CDR3 region has 15 residues. V was pared by 6 bases and J by 4 bases, with 17 bases between.

This chain uses TRBV2 with TRBJ2-3, with D unresolved. Trimming pared 4 bases from V and 5 bases from J, leaving 13 bases between. CDR1 is SNHLY and CDR2 is FYNNEI in the germline V gene. The CDR3 totals 14 residues. CDR3 sequence: CASSGGSVRDTQYF. The CDR3 coding sequence is TGTGCCAGCAGTGGAGGATCAGTTCGAGATACGCAGTATTTT.

The rearrangement uses TRBV6-5 and TRBJ2-7; 7 nucleotides align to TRBD2. In germline, CDR1 is MNHEY, CDR2 SVGAGI. V lost 7 bases, J lost 3 bases, and 9 bases stayed unmatched. The CDR3 is 14 amino acids. The CDR3 spells CASTPGLGFYEQYF. The CDR3 DNA reads as TGTGCCAGCACCCCAGGACTAGGGTTCTACGAGCAGTACTTC.

The V call is TRBV11-3, the J call TRBJ2-7; D unclear. CDR1 is SGHNT and CDR2 is YENEEA in the germline V gene. V was trimmed by 2 bases and J by 5 bases, leaving 10 bases between them. The CDR3 loop spans 13 amino acids. The chain's CDR3 is CASSLPSIDEQYF. In DNA, the CDR3 is TGTGCCAGCAGCTTACCCTCGATAGACGAGCAGTACTTC.